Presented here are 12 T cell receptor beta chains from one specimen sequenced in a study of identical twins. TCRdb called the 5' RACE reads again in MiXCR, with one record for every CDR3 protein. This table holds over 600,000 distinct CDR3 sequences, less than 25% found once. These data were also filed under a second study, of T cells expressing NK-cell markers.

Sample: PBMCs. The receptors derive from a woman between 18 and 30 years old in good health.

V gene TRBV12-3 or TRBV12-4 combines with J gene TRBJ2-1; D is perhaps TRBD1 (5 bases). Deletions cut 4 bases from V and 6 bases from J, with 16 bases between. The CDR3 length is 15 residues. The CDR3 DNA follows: TGTGCCAGCAGTTCCCGACTTCAACAGGTCAATGAGCAGTTCTTC. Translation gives CASSSRLQQVNEQFF.

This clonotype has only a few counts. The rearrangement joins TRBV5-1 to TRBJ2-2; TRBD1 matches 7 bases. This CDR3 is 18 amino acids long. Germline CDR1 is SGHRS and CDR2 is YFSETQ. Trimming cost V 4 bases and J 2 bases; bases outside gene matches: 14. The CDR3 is CASSRILSGTDNTGELFF. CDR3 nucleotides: TGCGCCAGCAGCCGAATTCTTTCCGGGACAGACAACACCGGGGAGCTGTTTTTT.

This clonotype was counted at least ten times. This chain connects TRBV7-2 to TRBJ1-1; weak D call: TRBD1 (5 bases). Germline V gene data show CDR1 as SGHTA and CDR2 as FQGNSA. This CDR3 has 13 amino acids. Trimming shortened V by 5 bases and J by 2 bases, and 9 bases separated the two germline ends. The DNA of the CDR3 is TGTGCCAGCAGCATCCAGGGCAACACTGAAGCTTTCTTT. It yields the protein CASSIQGNTEAFF.

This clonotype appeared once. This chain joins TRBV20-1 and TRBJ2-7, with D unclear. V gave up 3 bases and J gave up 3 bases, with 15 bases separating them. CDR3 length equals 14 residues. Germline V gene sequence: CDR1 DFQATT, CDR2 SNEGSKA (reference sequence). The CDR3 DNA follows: TGCAGTGCTAGCCACATAAAATCCGGCTACGAGCAGTACTTC. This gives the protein CSASHIKSGYEQYF.

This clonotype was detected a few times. The CDR3 nucleotides read TGTGCCAGCAGCGTAGAATGGAGCGGCACCGGGGAGCTGTTTTTT. Encoded protein: CASSVEWSGTGELFF. The genes are TRBV9 and TRBJ2-2; the D gene is possibly TRBD2 (5 bases). This CDR3 has 15 residues. Germline CDR1 reads SGDLS; CDR2 reads YYNGEE. Trimming took off 0 bases at V and 4 bases at J, with 10 bases between the two ends.

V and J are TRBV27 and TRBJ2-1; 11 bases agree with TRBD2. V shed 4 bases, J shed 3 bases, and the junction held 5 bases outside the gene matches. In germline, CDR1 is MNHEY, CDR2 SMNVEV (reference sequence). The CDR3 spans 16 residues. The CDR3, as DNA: TGTGCCAGCAGTTCGATAGCGGGAGGGGGCTACAATGAGCAGTTCTTC. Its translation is CASSSIAGGGYNEQFF.

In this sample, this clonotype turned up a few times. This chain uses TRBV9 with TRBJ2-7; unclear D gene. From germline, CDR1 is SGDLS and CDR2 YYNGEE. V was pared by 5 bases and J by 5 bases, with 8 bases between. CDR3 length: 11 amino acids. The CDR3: CASSDSDEQYF. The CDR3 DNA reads TGTGCCAGCAGTGACTCAGACGAGCAGTACTTC.

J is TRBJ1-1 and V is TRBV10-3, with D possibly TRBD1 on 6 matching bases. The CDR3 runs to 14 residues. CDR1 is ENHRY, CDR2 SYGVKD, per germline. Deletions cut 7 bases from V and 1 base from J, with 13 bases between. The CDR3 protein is CAITRGGPNTEAFF. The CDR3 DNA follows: TGTGCCATCACCCGGGGGGGGCCGAACACTGAAGCTTTCTTT.

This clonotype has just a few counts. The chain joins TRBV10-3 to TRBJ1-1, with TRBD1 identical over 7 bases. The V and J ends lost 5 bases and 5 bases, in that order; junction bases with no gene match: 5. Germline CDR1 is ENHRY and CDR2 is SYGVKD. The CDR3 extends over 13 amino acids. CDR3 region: CAISRQGGTEAFF. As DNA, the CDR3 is TGTGCCATCAGTAGACAGGGAGGGACTGAAGCTTTCTTT.

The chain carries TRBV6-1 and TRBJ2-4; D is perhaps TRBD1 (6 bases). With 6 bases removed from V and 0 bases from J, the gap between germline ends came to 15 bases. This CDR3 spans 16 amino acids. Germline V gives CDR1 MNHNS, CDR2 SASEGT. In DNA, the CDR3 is TGTGCCAGCAGCCAGACAGGCTCCCTAGCCAAAAACATTCAGTACTTC. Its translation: CASSQTGSLAKNIQYF.

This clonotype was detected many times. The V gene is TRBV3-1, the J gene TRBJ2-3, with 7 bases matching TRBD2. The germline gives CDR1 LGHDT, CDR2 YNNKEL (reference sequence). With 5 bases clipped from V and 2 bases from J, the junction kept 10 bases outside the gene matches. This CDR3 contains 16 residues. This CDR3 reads CASSSRAGVPTDTQYF. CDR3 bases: TGTGCCAGCAGCTCCCGGGCGGGGGTGCCCACAGATACGCAGTATTTT.

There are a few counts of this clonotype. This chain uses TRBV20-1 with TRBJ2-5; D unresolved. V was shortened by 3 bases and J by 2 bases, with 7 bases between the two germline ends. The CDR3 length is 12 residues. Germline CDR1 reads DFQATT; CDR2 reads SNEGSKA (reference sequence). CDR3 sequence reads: CSASVRQETQYF. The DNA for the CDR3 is TGCAGTGCTAGTGTTAGACAAGAGACCCAGTACTTC.